Below are 16 T cell receptor beta chains sequenced from a single sample in a study of T-cell reconstitution after alpha-beta-depleted transplantation in children. Preparation of the TCRbeta library used unique molecular identifiers. TCRdb independently ran MiXCR on the PCR reads; one entry per CDR3 protein. The data show roughly 100,000 distinct CDR3 sequences, around 7% seen once. Sample: PBMCs, taken before TCRalphabeta/CD19-depleted stem cell transplant. The receptors derive from a boy between 2 and 10 years old with acute lymphoblastic leukemia, due to receive a stem cell transplant.

The chain has TRBV5-4 and TRBJ2-1, with 10 bases that match TRBD2. The germline V gene encodes CDR1 SGHNT and CDR2 YYREEE (reference sequence). Trimming at V came to 1 base and at J to 6 bases, leaving 4 bases not matched to a gene. The CDR3 runs 15 residues. CDR3 coding DNA: TGTGCCAGCAGCTTGATACTAGCGGGGACCAATGAGCAGTTCTTC. Translating it yields CASSLILAGTNEQFF.

This clonotype was counted at least ten times. This chain links TRBV6-2 or TRBV6-3 with TRBJ2-3; 10 bases are shared with TRBD2. Germline V CDR1 and CDR2: MNHEY, SVGEGT. Unmatched junction bases numbered 5, after V lost 7 bases and J lost 4 bases. This CDR3 has 14 residues. This chain's CDR3 is CASNGLADSDTQYF. The CDR3, as DNA: TGTGCCAGCAATGGACTAGCGGATTCAGATACGCAGTATTTT.

The CDR3 DNA reads TGTGCCAGCAGCCAAGATTTCCCAGCGGCTGGGACGAACACCGGGGAGCTGTTTTTT. Amino acid sequence: CASSQDFPAAGTNTGELFF. The rearrangement joins TRBV3-1 to TRBJ2-2; maybe TRBD2 (5 bases). Trimming cost V 0 bases and J 0 bases, with 17 bases left between them. The CDR3 totals 19 residues. The germline gives CDR1 LGHDT, CDR2 YNNKEL (reference sequence).

The chain recombines TRBV5-1 with TRBJ1-1, with TRBD1 matching 8 bases. This CDR3 has 16 amino acids. Germline CDR1 is SGHRS and CDR2 is YFSETQ. Trimming took 3 bases from V and 0 from J; bases not matched to a gene: 7. The CDR3, as DNA: TGCGCCAGCAGCTCGGACAGGGCCACCATGAACACTGAAGCTTTCTTT. This sequence encodes CASSSDRATMNTEAFF.

This chain connects TRBV4-1 to TRBJ2-3; D is possibly TRBD2 (6 bases). V gave up 4 bases and J gave up 6 bases, with 20 bases separating them. Germline V gives CDR1 MGHRA, CDR2 YSYEKL. The CDR3 is made up of 16 amino acids. In nucleotides, the CDR3 is TGCGCCAGCAGCCCCCAGACGGGGAGGAGAAGCGATACGCAGTATTTT. Its translation is CASSPQTGRRSDTQYF.

This clonotype was found a few times. The chain is built from TRBV15 and TRBJ2-7; TRBD1 agrees at 8 bases. Germline V gene data show CDR1 as LNHNV and CDR2 as YYDKDF (reference sequence). J gave up 6 bases and V 4 bases, and 11 bases lay outside the gene matches. The CDR3 spans 15 residues. DNA for the CDR3: TGTGCCACCAGCAAATCAGGACAGGGAGCACTCGAGCAGTACTTC. It codes for CATSKSGQGALEQYF.

Many counts were recorded for this clonotype. This chain links TRBV7-9 with TRBJ2-6, with a possible D match to TRBD1 (6 bases). This CDR3 has 16 amino acids. Germline loops: CDR1 SEHNR, CDR2 FQNEAQ (reference sequence). The ends were cut back, 4 bases at V and 2 bases at J, with 12 bases in the middle. Here the CDR3 reads CASSYSRGTGANVLTF. The CDR3 DNA follows: TGTGCCAGCAGCTACTCCAGGGGCACTGGGGCCAACGTCCTGACTTTC.

There are many counts of this clonotype. J is TRBJ2-2 and V is TRBV7-6; D call uncertain. V was clipped by 3 bases and J by 6 bases, with 5 bases between them. CDR1 is SGHVS, CDR2 FNYEAQ, per germline. The CDR3 sequence is 12 residues long. CDR3 in amino acids: CASSLGSGELFF. The DNA for the CDR3 is TGTGCCAGCAGCTTGGGGTCCGGGGAGCTGTTTTTT. Filled out from reference TRBV7-6 and TRBJ2-2, the complete variable domain reads GAGVSQSPRYKVTKRGQDVALRCDPISGHVSLYWYRQALGQGPEFLTYFNYEAQQDKSGLPNDRFSAERPEGSISTLTIQRTEQRDSAMYRCASSLGSGELFFGEGSRLTVL.

The J gene is TRBJ2-7, the V gene TRBV12-3 or TRBV12-4, with 7 bases matching TRBD1. After removal of 3 bases from V and 2 bases from J, the junction contained 1 base not matched to a gene. The length of the CDR3 is 13 residues. CDR3 DNA: TGTGCCAGCAGTTTCCAGGGGGCCTACGAGCAGTACTTC. Translation gives CASSFQGAYEQYF.

A few counts support this clonotype. This chain uses TRBV7-2 with TRBJ2-7; 9 nucleotides agree with TRBD2. CDR1 SGHTA and CDR2 FQGNSA come from the germline V gene. The CDR3 consists of 13 residues. Trimming at V came to 3 bases and at J to 11 bases, leaving 8 bases not matched to a gene. The CDR3 coding sequence is TGTGCCAGCAGCTTTCGCGGGGGGGATGGGGAGTACTTC. Protein sequence: CASSFRGGDGEYF.

This clonotype was observed many times. The genes are TRBV7-2 and TRBJ2-2, with 10 nucleotides matching TRBD2. The CDR3 covers 17 residues. Germline V CDR1 and CDR2: SGHTA, FQGNSA. J lost 4 bases, V lost 1 base, and 6 bases had no gene match. The CDR3: CASSLGGAGGLTGELFF. The CDR3 DNA sequence: TGTGCCAGCAGCTTAGGTGGAGCGGGGGGGCTCACCGGGGAGCTGTTTTTT.

This clonotype was seen repeatedly, ten times or more. The chain combines TRBV5-1 with TRBJ2-3, with D unresolved. V lost 5 bases to trimming and J lost 3 bases, with 19 bases between them. The CDR3 sequence is 16 residues long. Germline CDR1 reads SGHRS; CDR2 reads YFSETQ. The CDR3: CASSFSGLSLTDTQYF. The CDR3, as DNA: TGCGCCAGCAGTTTTTCCGGGCTGAGCCTAACAGATACGCAGTATTTT.

This clonotype was counted at least ten times. V gene TRBV29-1 combines with J gene TRBJ2-1; 14 bases match TRBD2. The ends lost 4 bases at V and 6 bases at J; junction bases unmatched: 5. The CDR3 loop spans 15 amino acids. Germline V lookup: CDR1 SQVTM, CDR2 ANQGSEA. The CDR3: CSVVGTSGGANEQFF. CDR3 nucleotides: TGCAGCGTTGTGGGGACTAGCGGGGGAGCCAATGAGCAGTTCTTC.

This clonotype was recorded at least ten times. The V gene is TRBV19, the J gene TRBJ1-1; 9 nucleotides align to TRBD1. J lost 5 bases, V lost 5 bases, and 9 bases had no gene match. Germline values: CDR1 LNHDA, CDR2 SQIVND (reference sequence). The CDR3 is made up of 15 amino acids. CDR3 nucleotide sequence: TGTGCCAGTAGTTGGCCGGGACAGGGTTGGACTGAAGCTTTCTTT. This translates into CASSWPGQGWTEAFF.

The chain links TRBV3-1 to TRBJ1-3, with D unclear. The CDR3 spans 18 residues. The germline CDR1 and CDR2 sequences are LGHDT and YNNKEL (reference sequence). The CDR3 bases are TGTACCATCTGTTTAGTACTGCTCCGGGGTAACCTAGGAAACACCATATATTTT. It codes for CTICLVLLRGNLGNTIYF.

In this sample, this clonotype turned up many times. The rearrangement links TRBV11-2 to TRBJ2-2, with TRBD1 as a possible D gene (5 bases). Trimming left V 2 bases short and J 7 bases short, with 5 bases between. The V gene's germline CDR1 is SGHAT and CDR2 FQNNGV. The length of the CDR3 is 12 residues. CDR3 in DNA: TGTGCCAGCAGCTTACAGGGCGGGGAGCTGTTTTTT. Its translation is CASSLQGGELFF.